This TCR beta chain was recorded in a study of T cell responses to AZD1222 COVID-19 vaccine. Study-wide points: Close to half of spike-specific TCRs reportedly recognize unmutated variant regions. Researchers report vaccine-associated CD4 TCRs spanning spike, with dominance at 160-218 and 743-854. After the peak T cell response, and only then, were repertoires sampled. Among AZD1222 vaccinees, only six were seropositive at baseline.

The protocol was immunoSEQ multiplex PCR, while the TCRdb copy is restricted to in-frame clones and leaves out a portion. The sample carries around 120,000 clones, 90% to 95% recorded once. Between the trimmed V and J ends, which lost 2 bases and 1 base, there was a span of 6 bases. Germline lookup yields CDR1 SGDLS and CDR2 YYNGEE. The CDR3 consists of 13 residues. Concerning this clone itself: The antigen is undetermined.

The TCR comes from an adult in good health. The material sequenced was peripheral blood, taken on day 0 of AZD1222 vaccination. The chain carries TRBV9 and TRBJ1-1; unclear D gene. This CDR3 reads CASSVGPNTEAFF. The DNA of the CDR3 is TGTGCCAGCAGCGTTGGGCCGAACACTGAAGCTTTCTTT.